The 7 T cell receptor beta chains given below trace back to one sample, sequenced in a study of OX40 agonist ivuxolimab in advanced cancers. Sequencing was performed with immunoSEQ multiplex PCR; in TCRdb, only in-frame clones are kept and a portion is missing. The sample comprises roughly 58,000 clones, over 90% of which are singletons, and 18% rests with the top ten. The sequences come from CD4+ or CD8+ T cells sorted from blood, collected in a trial of the OX40 agonist ivuxolimab. The source is an adult with an advanced solid tumor such as melanoma, head and neck, liver or kidney cancer.

With respect to this clone: Other DNA sequences within the sample encode an identical CDR3. The rearrangement uses TRBV27 and TRBJ2-7; 7 positions match TRBD1. V lost 3 bases, J lost 1 base, and 0 bases stayed unmatched. CDR3 size: 13 residues. Germline V gene sequence: CDR1 MNHEY, CDR2 SMNVEV (reference sequence). The CDR3 DNA reads as TGTGCCAGCAGTTTGGGACAGTCCTACGAGCAGTACTTC. Translated, it gives CASSLGQSYEQYF.

The chain has TRBV27 and TRBJ2-7; TRBD2 might be the D (5 bases). Trimming removed 4 bases from V and 6 bases from J, with 19 bases in between. CDR1 is MNHEY and CDR2 is SMNVEV in the germline V gene (reference sequence). This CDR3 is built from 15 residues. CDR3 region: CASSYLRDAEGEQYF. CDR3 DNA sequence: TGTGCCAGCAGTTACCTCCGGGATGCCGAGGGCGAGCAGTACTTC.

The V call is TRBV4-3, the J call TRBJ2-2, with D perhaps matching TRBD2 (5 bases). The CDR3 contains 17 residues. Trimming took 0 bases from V and 0 from J, leaving 11 bases between them. In germline, CDR1 is LGHNA, CDR2 YSLEER. The CDR3: CASSQDRGQANTGELFF. DNA of the CDR3: TGCGCCAGCAGCCAAGATCGCGGGCAAGCGAACACCGGGGAGCTGTTTTTT.

This clone was counted between two and nine times. The chain combines TRBV4-1 with TRBJ2-7; D may be TRBD1 or TRBD2 (7 bases each). V shed 0 bases and J shed 2 bases, with 20 bases lying between them. The CDR3 is 18 amino acids. The germline V gene encodes CDR1 MGHRA and CDR2 YSYEKL. In DNA form, the CDR3 reads TGCGCCAGCAGCCAAGACGCTTTAAGGGGGCTAGCGGCCTACGAGCAGTACTTC. This codes for CASSQDALRGLAAYEQYF.

The chain is built from TRBV29-1 and TRBJ2-1; 10 bases are a match to TRBD2. The CDR3 consists of 16 residues. V dropped 7 bases and J dropped 8; count of bases not matched to a gene: 17. Germline CDR1 reads SQVTM; CDR2 reads ANQGSEA. CDR3 region: CSANPMVSGRSDEQFF. CDR3 DNA sequence: TGCAGCGCTAATCCCATGGTTAGCGGGAGGTCGGATGAGCAGTTCTTC.

The chain has TRBV27 and TRBJ2-3, with D perhaps TRBD1 (8 bases). The CDR3 spans 20 residues. Per germline, CDR1 MNHEY and CDR2 SMNVEV (reference sequence). Trimming stripped 5 bases from V and 2 bases from J, with 29 bases between. In DNA, the CDR3 is TGTGCCAGCAGTCCCCCAGGGGGCTTAAGCGGGATGGGCCCCACAGATACGCAGTATTTT. Encoded protein: CASSPPGGLSGMGPTDTQYF.

The CDR3 DNA sequence: TGCGCCAGCAGATCCACCGTCAGGGAAATCGGCGGGGAGCTGTTTTTT. Protein product: CASRSTVREIGGELFF. The chain recombines TRBV4-1 with TRBJ2-2, with a tentative D call TRBD1 (5 bases). V dropped 6 bases and J dropped 7 bases, with 21 bases sitting between them. The V gene's germline CDR1 is MGHRA and CDR2 YSYEKL. The CDR3 is 16 residues long.